The text below deals with one TCR beta chain. Germline CDR1 is SGHDT and CDR2 is YYEEEE. V was trimmed by 1 base and J by 3 bases, leaving 14 bases between them. This CDR3 has 16 amino acids. This sample is part of a study of beta chain features in type 1 diabetes. Looking at the study overall: The examined sorted cells totaled over 85,000,000 across samples.

Isolated RNA was reverse transcribed in full, so expressed TCRB transcripts were sequenced. Sequenced by immunoSEQ multiplex PCR; TCRdb stores in-frame clones only, minus some. Of around 150,000 clones listed, under 9.5% are singletons. The chain has TRBV5-6 and TRBJ1-5, with a tentative D call TRBD1 (6 bases). The sequence was obtained from a man between 18 and 35 years old in good health. Sequencing was carried out using central memory CD4+ T cells from blood. CDR3 protein: CASSLTGSAYNQPQHF. CDR3 nucleotides: TGTGCCAGCAGCTTGACAGGGTCGGCTTACAATCAGCCCCAGCATTTT.